One sample yielded the 4 T cell receptor beta chains listed below, sequenced in a study of T cells in Graves' hyperthyroidism and ophthalmopathy. Amplification of TCR beta CDR3 regions was performed using RNA transcripts as template. TCR CDR3 regions were first amplified by RT-PCR with HTBI primers. Each CDR3 protein gets one entry after TCRdb re-called the multiplex PCR reads with MiXCR. Of under 300,000 distinct CDR3 sequences in the sample, roughly 15% are singletons; the top ten hold approximately 12%. The sequencing input was blood. These receptors were taken from a middle-aged woman with Graves' hyperthyroidism that later progressed to Graves' ophthalmopathy.

About this clonotype itself: One base away lies a much larger clone, so this may be a sequencing read error. The chain combines TRBV7-8 with TRBJ1-5; D gene unclear. Germline values: CDR1 SGHVS, CDR2 FQNEAQ. The CDR3 contains 16 residues. In nucleotides, the CDR3 is TGTGCCAGCAGCTTACTATCGCGGGAAGACAATCAGCCCCAGCAATTT. Protein: CASSLLSREDNQPQQF.

This clonotype was observed a handful of times. The rearrangement links TRBV6-1 to TRBJ1-5; the match to TRBD1 covers 9 bases. This CDR3 comprises 15 residues. Germline assignment: CDR1 MNHNS and CDR2 SASEGT. V lost 5 bases and J lost 6; bases outside the gene matches: 8. The chain's CDR3 is CASSSTGGAGQPQHF. The CDR3 nucleotides read TGTGCCAGCAGTTCGACAGGGGGAGCAGGTCAGCCCCAGCATTTT.

The rearrangement joins TRBV5-4 to TRBJ2-1; 11 bases map to TRBD1. This CDR3 is built from 16 residues. CDR1 is SGHNT, CDR2 YYREEE, per germline (reference sequence). V shed 0 bases, J shed 7 bases, and the junction held 6 bases outside the gene matches. CDR3 protein: CASSLGAGTGGNEQFF. The DNA of the CDR3 is TGTGCCAGCAGCTTGGGGGCCGGGACAGGGGGGAATGAGCAGTTCTTC.

This clonotype was counted ten times or more. The chain links TRBV12-3 or TRBV12-4 to TRBJ2-5; perhaps TRBD2 as D (6 bases). Trimming cost V 6 bases and J 5 bases, with 16 bases left between them. The CDR3 has 14 residues. The CDR3 region has the DNA TGTGCCAGCAGCGTTTGGGGGGTAGAGGAGACCCAGTACTTC. This gives the protein CASSVWGVEETQYF.